This T cell receptor beta chain was sequenced in a study of blood T cell repertoires in COVID-19. Study at large: Sites across the United States, Italy and Spain contributed samples from acute and convalescent COVID-19.

Original analysis: Amplifying reference gene primers gave estimates of nucleated cell counts. The data were produced by immunoSEQ multiplex PCR, yet TCRdb's version contains in-frame clones alone and is incomplete. V, J and clone size are those of that table, while D and trimming were read from the DNA. This table holds some 240,000 clones, 81% found once. Trimming took 4 bases from V and 7 from J, leaving 18 bases between them. The germline V gene encodes CDR1 SGHDT and CDR2 YYEEEE. CDR3 length: 15 residues. Sequenced sample: peripheral blood. This TCR was recovered from a woman older than 75 with COVID-19, enrolled during active disease. The chain uses TRBV5-6 and TRBJ2-4; a possible D gene is TRBD2 (6 bases). The CDR3 here is CASSLPSGGRNIQYF. The CDR3 bases are TGTGCCAGCAGCCTCCCCAGCGGAGGGAGGAACATTCAGTACTTC.